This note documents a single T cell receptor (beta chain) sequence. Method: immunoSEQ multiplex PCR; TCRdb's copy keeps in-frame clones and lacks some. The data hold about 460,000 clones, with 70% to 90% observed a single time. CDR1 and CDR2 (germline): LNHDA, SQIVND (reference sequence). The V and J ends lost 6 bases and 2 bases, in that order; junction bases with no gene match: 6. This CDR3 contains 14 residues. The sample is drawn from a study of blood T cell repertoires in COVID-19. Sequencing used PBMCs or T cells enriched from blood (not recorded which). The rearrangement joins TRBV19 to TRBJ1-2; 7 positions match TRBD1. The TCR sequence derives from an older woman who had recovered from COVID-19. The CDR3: CASSRGQLNYGYTF. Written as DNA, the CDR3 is TGTGCCAGTAGCCGGGGACAGTTAAACTATGGCTACACCTTC.